The rows below give T cell receptor beta chains drawn from one sample of a study of T cell repertoires in cytomegalovirus infection. Via MiXCR, TCRdb re-called the reads, giving one row per CDR3 protein. The sample lists about 300,000 distinct CDR3 sequences; about a quarter were seen once. Sequencing was done on a sample of PBMCs. These receptor sequences come from a human donor in good health (CMV status not recorded). Some clones in this sample may be carry-over from other donors' samples. Both conserved end residues are part of each CDR3. The D gene is left open where the match is weak. Expanded clones get a size class; other rows say once, few or many, or leave the size out.

TRBV6-1,TRBJ1-2,many,TRBD1,CASRLIDRAAGYTF,TGTGCCAGCAGGTTAATAGACAGGGCGGCTGGCTACACCTTC
TRBV5-1,TRBJ2-7,-,TRBD1,CASSLTRDRFSEQYF,TGCGCCAGCAGCTTGACCCGGGACAGGTTTAGCGAGCAGTACTTC
TRBV12-3/TRBV12-4,TRBJ2-7,-,-,CASSSFGIHYEQYF,TGTGCCAGCAGCTCATTCGGGATCCACTACGAGCAGTACTTC
TRBV6-8,TRBJ1-2,few,TRBD1,CASSYSGGQGRGYTF,TGTGCCAGCAGTTACTCCGGGGGACAGGGGCGAGGCTACACCTTC
TRBV6-1,TRBJ2-2,few,-,CASSRIGRGTGELFF,TGTGCCAGCAGTCGTATTGGGAGGGGGACCGGGGAGCTGTTTTTT
TRBV7-2,TRBJ2-5,many,-,CASSHQRGEGETQYF,TGTGCCAGCAGCCACCAAAGGGGAGAGGGGGAGACCCAGTACTTC
TRBV3-1,TRBJ1-1,-,-,CASSVQGGTEAFF,TGTGCCAGCAGCGTACAAGGGGGAACTGAAGCTTTCTTT
TRBV28,TRBJ1-3,-,TRBD1,CASSRGQAIGNTIYF,TGTGCCAGCAGTCGGGGACAGGCAATAGGAAACACCATATATTTT
TRBV5-1,TRBJ1-1,-,TRBD1,CASSVDREGDTEAFF,TGCGCCAGCAGCGTGGACAGGGAGGGAGACACTGAAGCTTTCTTT
TRBV2,TRBJ1-2,-,-,CASGPPAGYTF,TGTGCCAGCGGGCCCCCGGCTGGCTACACCTTC
TRBV28,TRBJ2-5,few,-,CASSFGGLGQETQYF,TGTGCCAGCAGTTTTGGAGGGCTTGGCCAAGAGACCCAGTACTTC
TRBV11-2,TRBJ2-1,-,TRBD2,CASSFPGTSGNEQFF,TGTGCCAGCAGCTTCCCCGGGACTAGCGGAAATGAGCAGTTCTTC
TRBV20-1,TRBJ1-6,-,-,CSAHREINSPLHF,TGCAGTGCTCACCGGGAGATAAATTCACCCCTCCACTTT
TRBV12-3/TRBV12-4,TRBJ2-1,-,TRBD2,CASSLGGRAVNEQFF,TGTGCCAGCAGTTTAGGCGGGAGGGCCGTGAATGAGCAGTTCTTC
TRBV7-2,TRBJ2-1,many,-,CASSLGLSYNEQFF,TGTGCCAGCAGCTTGGGACTCTCCTACAATGAGCAGTTCTTC
TRBV28,TRBJ2-4,few,TRBD2,CASSSSGIGIQYF,TGTGCCAGCAGTTCTAGCGGGATCGGCATTCAGTACTTC
TRBV29-1,TRBJ2-5,few,TRBD2,CSVERRGRTQYF,TGCAGCGTTGAAAGGCGCGGGAGGACCCAGTACTTC
TRBV29-1,TRBJ1-3,-,-,CSAVREVGNTIYF,TGCAGCGCCGTCCGGGAAGTAGGAAACACCATATATTTT
TRBV7-8,TRBJ2-2,-,TRBD1,CASSVPGAGTGVTGELFF,TGTGCCAGCAGCGTGCCTGGTGCCGGGACAGGGGTCACCGGGGAGCTGTTTTTT
TRBV7-6,TRBJ2-2,-,TRBD1,CASSLLTGGLNTGELFF,TGTGCCAGCAGCTTGTTAACAGGGGGCTTGAACACCGGGGAGCTGTTTTTT
TRBV7-9,TRBJ2-7,-,-,CASSPLTGLGSYEQYF,TGTGCCAGCAGCCCTCTGACTGGGTTGGGGTCCTACGAGCAGTACTTC
TRBV7-6,TRBJ2-2,-,-,CASSFAGPNTGELFF,TGTGCCAGCAGCTTTGCAGGGCCGAACACCGGGGAGCTGTTTTTT
TRBV7-2,TRBJ2-7,many,-,CASSLPNRYEQYF,TGTGCCAGCAGCTTACCAAATCGGTACGAGCAGTACTTC
TRBV7-2,TRBJ1-2,-,-,CASSWTEGYGYTF,TGTGCCAGCAGCTGGACAGAAGGTTACGGCTACACCTTC
TRBV11-2,TRBJ1-5,many,-,CASSLVGGAYQPQHF,TGTGCCAGCAGCTTAGTGGGGGGGGCGTATCAGCCCCAGCATTTT
TRBV19,TRBJ1-1,-,-,CATSRGRSLNTEAFF,TGTGCCACTTCCCGGGGCCGCTCTTTGAACACTGAAGCTTTCTTT
TRBV7-9,TRBJ1-2,-,-,CASSPKGSNYGYTF,TGTGCCAGCAGCCCTAAGGGGAGCAACTATGGCTACACCTTC